This T cell receptor beta chain was obtained from a study of early stage breast cancer tumors. This CDR3 contains 16 residues. V was shortened by 5 bases and J by 1 base, with 15 bases between the two germline ends. Germline V gives CDR1 SEHNR, CDR2 FQNEAQ (reference sequence). The repertoire was sequenced with immunoSEQ multiplex PCR; TCRdb's copy has only in-frame clones and lacks some. The sample lists about 51,000 clones; over 75% were seen once. Study-wide points: Commonly generated sequences made up most enriched TCRB sequences shared between patients.

Concerning this clone itself: Its antigen is unknown.

The sample taken for sequencing was blood. This TCR derives from a person aged 40-50 years with breast cancer. The chain couples TRBV7-9 to TRBJ2-1, with D perhaps TRBD1 or TRBD2 (5 bases each). CDR3 in amino acids: CASSREDSRSYNEQFF. CDR3 nucleotide sequence: TGTGCCAGCAGCCGGGAAGACAGCCGTTCCTACAATGAGCAGTTCTTC.